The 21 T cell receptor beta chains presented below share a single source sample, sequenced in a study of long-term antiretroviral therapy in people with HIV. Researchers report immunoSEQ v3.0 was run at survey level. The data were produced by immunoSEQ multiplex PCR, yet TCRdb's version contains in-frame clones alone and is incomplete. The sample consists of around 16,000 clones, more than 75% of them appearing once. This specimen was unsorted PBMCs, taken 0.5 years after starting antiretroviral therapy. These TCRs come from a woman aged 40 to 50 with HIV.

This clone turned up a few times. CDR3 protein: CASSEPYNEQFF. In DNA, the CDR3 is TGTGCCAGCAGCGAGCCCTACAATGAGCAGTTCTTC. This chain links TRBV9 with TRBJ2-1, with D unresolved. V was clipped by 3 bases and J by 2 bases, with 3 bases between them. This CDR3 region has 12 residues. CDR1 is SGDLS and CDR2 is YYNGEE in the germline V gene. The full variable domain, with the rest looked up from reference TRBV9 and TRBJ2-1, is DSGVTQTPKHLITATGQRVTLRCSPRSGDLSVYWYQQSLDQGLQFLIQYYNGEERAKGNILERFSAQQFPDLHSELNLSSLELGDSALYFCASSEPYNEQFFGPGTRLTVL.

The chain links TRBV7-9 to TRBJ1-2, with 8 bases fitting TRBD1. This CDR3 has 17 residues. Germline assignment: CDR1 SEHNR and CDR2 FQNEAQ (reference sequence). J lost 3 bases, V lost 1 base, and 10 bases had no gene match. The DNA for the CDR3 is TGTGCCAGCAGCTTAGGACAGGGGTCCCAGCCAGACTATGGCTACACCTTC. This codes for CASSLGQGSQPDYGYTF.

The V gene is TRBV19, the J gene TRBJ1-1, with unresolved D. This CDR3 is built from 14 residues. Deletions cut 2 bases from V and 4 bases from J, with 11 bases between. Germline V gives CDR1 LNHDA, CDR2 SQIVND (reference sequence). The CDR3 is CASSILAGSTEAFF. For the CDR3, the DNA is TGTGCCAGTAGTATATTGGCTGGGAGCACTGAAGCTTTCTTT.

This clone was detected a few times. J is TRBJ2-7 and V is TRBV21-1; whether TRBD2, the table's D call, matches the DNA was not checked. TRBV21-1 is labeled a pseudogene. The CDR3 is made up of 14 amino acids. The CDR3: CASSATSVSYEQYF. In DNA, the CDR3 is TGTGCCAGCAGCGCTACCAGCGTCTCCTACGAGCAGTACTTC.

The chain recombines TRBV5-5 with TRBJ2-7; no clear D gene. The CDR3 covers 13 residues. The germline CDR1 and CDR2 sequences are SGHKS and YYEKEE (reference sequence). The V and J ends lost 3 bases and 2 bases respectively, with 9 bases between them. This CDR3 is CASSSDLTYEQYF. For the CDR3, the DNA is TGTGCCAGCAGCTCGGACCTGACCTACGAGCAGTACTTC.

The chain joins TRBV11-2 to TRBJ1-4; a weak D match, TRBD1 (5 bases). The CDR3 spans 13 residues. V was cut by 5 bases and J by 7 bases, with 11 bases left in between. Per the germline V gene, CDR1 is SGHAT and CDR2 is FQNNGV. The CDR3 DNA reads TGTGCCAGCAGCCGGGGGACTGTTGAAAAACTGTTTTTT. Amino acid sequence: CASSRGTVEKLFF.

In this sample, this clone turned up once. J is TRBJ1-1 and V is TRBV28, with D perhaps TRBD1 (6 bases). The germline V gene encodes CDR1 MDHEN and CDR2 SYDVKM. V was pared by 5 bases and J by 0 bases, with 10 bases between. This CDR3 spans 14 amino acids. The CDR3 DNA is TGTGCCAGCAGTGCCGGGACACTGAACACTGAAGCTTTCTTT. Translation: CASSAGTLNTEAFF.

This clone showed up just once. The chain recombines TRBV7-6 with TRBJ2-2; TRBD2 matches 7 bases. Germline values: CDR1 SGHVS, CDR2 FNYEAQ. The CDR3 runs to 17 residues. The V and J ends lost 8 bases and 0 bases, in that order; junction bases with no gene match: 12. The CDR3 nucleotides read TGTGCCAGCGGATCTCCGGTTAGCGGGTCGAACACCGGGGAGCTGTTTTTT. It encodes CASGSPVSGSNTGELFF.

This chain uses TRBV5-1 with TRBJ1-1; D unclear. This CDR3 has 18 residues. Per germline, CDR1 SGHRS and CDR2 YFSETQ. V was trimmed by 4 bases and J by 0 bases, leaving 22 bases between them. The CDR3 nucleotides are TGCGCCAGCAGCCCTTATCCAGACACGTTAGGCATGAACACTGAAGCTTTCTTT. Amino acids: CASSPYPDTLGMNTEAFF.

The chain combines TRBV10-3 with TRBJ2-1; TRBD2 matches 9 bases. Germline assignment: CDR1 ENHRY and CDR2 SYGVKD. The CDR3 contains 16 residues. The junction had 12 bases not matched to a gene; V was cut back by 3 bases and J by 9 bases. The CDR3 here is CAISDILAGEGSEQFF. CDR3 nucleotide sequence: TGTGCCATCAGTGACATTTTAGCGGGAGAAGGGAGTGAGCAGTTCTTC.

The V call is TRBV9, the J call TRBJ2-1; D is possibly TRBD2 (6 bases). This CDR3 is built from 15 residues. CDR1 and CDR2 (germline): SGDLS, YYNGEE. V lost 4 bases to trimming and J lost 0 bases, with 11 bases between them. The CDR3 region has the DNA TGTGCCAGCAGCCAGCAGGAGGGCTCCTACAATGAGCAGTTCTTC. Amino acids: CASSQQEGSYNEQFF.

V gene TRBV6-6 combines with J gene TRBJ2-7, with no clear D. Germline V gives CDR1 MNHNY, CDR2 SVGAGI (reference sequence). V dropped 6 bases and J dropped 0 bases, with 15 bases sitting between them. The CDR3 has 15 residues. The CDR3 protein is CASSRDERSSYEQYF. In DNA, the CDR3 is TGTGCCAGCAGCCGTGACGAAAGGAGCTCCTACGAGCAGTACTTC.

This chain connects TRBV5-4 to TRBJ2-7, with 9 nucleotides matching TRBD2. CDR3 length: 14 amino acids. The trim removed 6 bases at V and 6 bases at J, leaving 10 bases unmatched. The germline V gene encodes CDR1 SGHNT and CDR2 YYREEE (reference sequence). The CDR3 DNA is TGTGCCAGCACCTCCGCAGCGGGAGGAGGCGAGCAGTACTTC. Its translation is CASTSAAGGGEQYF.

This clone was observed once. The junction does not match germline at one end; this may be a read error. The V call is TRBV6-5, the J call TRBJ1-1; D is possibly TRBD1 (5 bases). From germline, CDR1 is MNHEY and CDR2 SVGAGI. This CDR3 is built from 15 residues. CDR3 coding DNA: TGTGCCAGCAGTTACGCCATGGGACGGTACACGGAAGCTTTCTTT. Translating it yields CASSYAMGRYTEAFF.

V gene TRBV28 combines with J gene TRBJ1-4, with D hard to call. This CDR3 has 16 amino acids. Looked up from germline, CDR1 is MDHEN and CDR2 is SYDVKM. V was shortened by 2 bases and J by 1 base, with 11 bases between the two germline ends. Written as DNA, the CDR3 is TGTGCCAGCAGTTTACAGGATGAGGGAACTAATGAAAAACTGTTTTTT. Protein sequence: CASSLQDEGTNEKLFF.

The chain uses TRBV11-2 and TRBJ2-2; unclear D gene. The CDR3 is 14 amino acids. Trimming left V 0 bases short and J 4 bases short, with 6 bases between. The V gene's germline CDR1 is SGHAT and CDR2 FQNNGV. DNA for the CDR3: TGTGCCAGCAGCTTAGATTCGGGCACCGGGGAGCTGTTTTTT. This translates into CASSLDSGTGELFF.

CDR3 region: CASRPNSPAAGETQYF. The DNA of the CDR3 is TGTGCCAGCAGACCCAATTCGCCAGCGGCGGGAGAGACCCAGTACTTC. The chain couples TRBV7-2 to TRBJ2-5, with D maybe TRBD2 (5 bases). There are 16 residues in the CDR3. Germline V gene sequence: CDR1 SGHTA, CDR2 FQGNSA. V lost 6 bases and J 4 bases, leaving 21 bases between the germline ends. The entire variable domain, with the rest obtained from reference TRBV7-2 and TRBJ2-5, is as follows: GAGVSQSPSNKVTEKGKDVELRCDPISGHTALYWYRQSLGQGLEFLIYFQGNSAPDKSGLPSDRFSAERTGGSVSTLTIQRTQQEDSAVYLCASRPNSPAAGETQYFGPGTRLLVL.

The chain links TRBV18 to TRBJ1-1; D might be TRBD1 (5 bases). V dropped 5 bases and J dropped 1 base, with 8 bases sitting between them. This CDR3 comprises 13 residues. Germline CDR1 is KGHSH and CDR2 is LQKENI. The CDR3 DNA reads TGTGCCAGCTCAGTGGGGGAGAACACTGAAGCTTTCTTT. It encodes CASSVGENTEAFF. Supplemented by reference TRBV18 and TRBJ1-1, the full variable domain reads NAGVMQNPRHLVRRRGQEARLRCSPMKGHSHVYWYRQLPEEGLKFMVYLQKENIIDESGMPKERFSAEFPKEGPSILRIQQVVRGDSAAYFCASSVGENTEAFFGQGTRLTVV.

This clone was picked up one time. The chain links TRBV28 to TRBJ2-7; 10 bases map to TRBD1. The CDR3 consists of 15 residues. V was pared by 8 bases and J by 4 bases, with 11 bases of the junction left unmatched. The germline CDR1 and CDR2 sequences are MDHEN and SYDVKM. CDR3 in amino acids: CASYGGGTGAYEQYF. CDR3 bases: TGTGCCAGCTACGGGGGGGGGACAGGGGCATACGAGCAGTACTTC.

CDR3 DNA: TGTGCCAGCAGCTTCGGCCACGACCAAGAGACCCAGTACTTC. Amino acids: CASSFGHDQETQYF. V and J are TRBV11-2 and TRBJ2-5; no clear D gene. CDR1 is SGHAT and CDR2 is FQNNGV in the germline V gene. V lost 3 bases and J 0 bases, leaving 8 bases between the germline ends. The CDR3 contains 14 residues.

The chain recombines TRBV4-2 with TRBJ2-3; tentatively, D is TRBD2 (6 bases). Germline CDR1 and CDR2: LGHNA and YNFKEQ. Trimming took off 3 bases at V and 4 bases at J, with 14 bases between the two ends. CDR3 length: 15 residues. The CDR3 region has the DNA TGTGCCAGCAGCCATGGATCGGGAGCCGCAGATACGCAGTATTTT. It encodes CASSHGSGAADTQYF.